Below are 26 T cell receptor beta chains sequenced from a single sample in a study of shared clonotypes between healthy human individuals. Measured with immunoSEQ multiplex PCR; TCRdb has only the in-frame clones, and not every one. Among roughly 1.4 million clones listed, around 98.5% were seen once. The sequenced sample was naive CD4+ T cells sorted from blood. Described subset: CD45RA+ positively selected. The receptors here all came from a man aged 25 to 40 in good health.

This chain connects TRBV25-1 to TRBJ1-5; maybe TRBD1 (5 bases). Trimming shortened V by 1 base and J by 7 bases, and 17 bases separated the two germline ends. This CDR3 comprises 16 residues. Germline CDR1 MGHDK, CDR2 SYGVNS. DNA for the CDR3: TGTGCCAGCAGTGAATCAGGGACGGGCGTATGGCAGCCCCAGCATTTT. This translates into CASSESGTGVWQPQHF.

The chain combines TRBV28 with TRBJ2-5; 8 bases map to TRBD1. Germline CDR1 is MDHEN and CDR2 is SYDVKM. V gave up 5 bases and J gave up 4 bases; unmatched junction bases: 6. The CDR3 runs 14 residues. The CDR3 here is CASSQTDRVETQYF. CDR3 nucleotides: TGTGCCAGCAGTCAAACGGACAGGGTAGAGACCCAGTACTTC.

The V and J genes are TRBV27 and TRBJ2-7; 7 bases are a match to TRBD1. The germline gives CDR1 MNHEY, CDR2 SMNVEV (reference sequence). The V segment lost 6 bases and the J segment 2 bases; nucleotides outside the gene matches: 4. This CDR3 is built from 13 residues. CDR3 loop: CASRGDSTYEQYF. CDR3 bases: TGTGCCAGCAGGGGGGACAGTACCTACGAGCAGTACTTC.

As concerns this clone: The sample carries other DNA sequences with the same CDR3. V usage is TRBV6-5 and J usage is TRBJ1-5; D is ambiguous. Trimming cost V 0 bases and J 1 base, with 7 bases left between them. The CDR3 totals 15 residues. Germline CDR1 is MNHEY and CDR2 is SVGAGI. CDR3 in amino acids: CASSYSAGSNQPQHF. CDR3 DNA sequence: TGTGCCAGCAGTTACTCTGCAGGCAGCAATCAGCCCCAGCATTTT.

This chain uses TRBV18 with TRBJ1-1, with a weak D call TRBD1 (5 bases). The CDR3 covers 15 residues. V was clipped by 2 bases and J by 6 bases, with 16 bases between them. The germline CDR1 and CDR2 sequences are KGHSH and LQKENI. The DNA of the CDR3 is TGTGCCAGCTCACCAGACAGCCGACCGGCCGCTGAAGCTTTCTTT. Protein sequence: CASSPDSRPAAEAFF.

V usage is TRBV5-1 and J usage is TRBJ2-1; 8 nucleotides line up with TRBD2. The CDR3 contains 17 residues. CDR1 is SGHRS, CDR2 YFSETQ, per germline. V lost 5 bases, J lost 4 bases, and 14 bases stayed unmatched. The CDR3, as DNA: TGCGCCAGCAGGTCGAACCAGCGGGAGTGGGGTTACAATGAGCAGTTCTTC. This gives the protein CASRSNQREWGYNEQFF.

This sequence joins TRBV6-4 and TRBJ2-3; the D gene is possibly TRBD2 (5 bases). The CDR3 length is 14 residues. Germline V gives CDR1 MRHNA, CDR2 SNTAGT. With 4 bases removed from V and 5 bases from J, the gap between germline ends came to 13 bases. CDR3 protein: CASSVSGWGDTQYF. The CDR3 bases are TGTGCCAGCAGTGTGAGCGGATGGGGAGATACGCAGTATTTT.

The J gene is TRBJ2-3, the V gene TRBV9; the D is unclear. This CDR3 region has 13 residues. The V and J ends lost 0 bases and 6 bases respectively, with 8 bases between them. Germline V gives CDR1 SGDLS, CDR2 YYNGEE. The CDR3 DNA reads as TGTGCCAGCAGCGTAGAAGCCCGGGATACGCAGTATTTT. Its translation: CASSVEARDTQYF. The full variable domain, rest sourced from reference TRBV9 and TRBJ2-3, is DSGVTQTPKHLITATGQRVTLRCSPRSGDLSVYWYQQSLDQGLQFLIQYYNGEERAKGNILERFSAQQFPDLHSELNLSSLELGDSALYFCASSVEARDTQYFGPGTRLTVL.

The chain carries TRBV6-4 and TRBJ2-7; D is undetermined. V lost 6 bases to trimming and J lost 2 bases, with 20 bases between them. The germline CDR1 and CDR2 sequences are MRHNA and SNTAGT. The CDR3 runs 16 residues. CDR3 in amino acids: CASRNQQGSPAYEQYF. In DNA form, the CDR3 reads TGTGCCAGCAGGAACCAACAAGGTTCGCCAGCCTACGAGCAGTACTTC.

As concerns this clone: The same CDR3 can be traced to other DNA sequences in this sample. The chain has TRBV6-1 and TRBJ2-7; the D gene is possibly TRBD1 (5 bases). Germline values: CDR1 MNHNS, CDR2 SASEGT. The CDR3 runs 12 residues. V lost 3 bases and J 4 bases, leaving 7 bases between the germline ends. The CDR3, as DNA: TGTGCCAGCAGTGATCAGGGATACGAGCAGTACTTC. It encodes CASSDQGYEQYF.

This chain connects TRBV14 to TRBJ1-2, with D unclear. The CDR3 loop spans 15 amino acids. Germline assignment: CDR1 SGHDN and CDR2 FVKESK. V was trimmed by 0 bases and J by 5 bases, leaving 13 bases between them. The CDR3 region has the DNA TGTGCCAGCAGCCAAGATATTGCACCGGCATATGGCTACACCTTC. Translating it yields CASSQDIAPAYGYTF.

The chain uses TRBV28 and TRBJ2-5, with 9 bases identical to TRBD1. Trimming removed 6 bases from V and 5 bases from J; junction bases left unmatched: 7. Per the germline V gene, CDR1 is MDHEN and CDR2 is SYDVKM. The CDR3 has 14 residues. The chain's CDR3 is CASSRDRVLETQYF. The CDR3 DNA sequence: TGTGCCAGCAGCCGGGACAGGGTCTTGGAGACCCAGTACTTC.

The rearrangement uses TRBV4-2 and TRBJ1-2, with TRBD1 as a possible D gene (5 bases). The V gene's germline CDR1 is LGHNA and CDR2 YNFKEQ. The CDR3 spans 14 residues. The germline V and J ends were trimmed by 2 bases and 4 bases, with 11 bases remaining between them. CDR3 protein: CASSQPEGLYGYTF. The CDR3 DNA reads as TGTGCCAGCAGCCAACCCGAGGGGCTCTATGGCTACACCTTC.

This chain joins TRBV5-4 and TRBJ2-2, with TRBD2 identical over 16 bases. The germline V gene has CDR1 SGHNT and CDR2 YYREEE (reference sequence). The CDR3 contains 16 residues. After removal of 3 bases from V and 6 bases from J, the junction contained 2 bases not matched to a gene. The CDR3 sequence is CASSSGTSGGAGELFF. CDR3 sequence (DNA): TGTGCCAGCAGCTCCGGGACTAGCGGGGGGGCCGGGGAGCTGTTTTTT.

The chain recombines TRBV7-8 with TRBJ2-6; D might be TRBD1 or TRBD2, each matching 5 bases. The V end was cut by 2 bases, the J end by 0 bases, with 17 bases between. Germline-derived CDR1 and CDR2 are SGHVS and FQNEAQ. The CDR3 spans 19 residues. CDR3: CASSLIRGNRDSGANVLTF. The CDR3 coding sequence is TGTGCCAGCAGCTTAATTCGGGGCAACCGGGACTCTGGGGCCAACGTCCTGACTTTC. Drawing the rest from reference TRBV7-8 and TRBJ2-6, the complete variable domain is GAGVSQSPRYKVAKRGQDVALRCDPISGHVSLFWYQQALGQGPEFLTYFQNEAQLDKSGLPSDRFFAERPEGSVSTLKIQRTQQEDSAVYLCASSLIRGNRDSGANVLTFGAGSRLTVL.

This chain connects TRBV28 to TRBJ1-5; 7 nucleotides agree with TRBD1. V lost 4 bases and J lost 10; bases outside the gene matches: 22. Germline V gives CDR1 MDHEN, CDR2 SYDVKM. This CDR3 spans 18 amino acids. CDR3 nucleotide sequence: TGTGCCAGCAGTTCATTGAATATCCGGGACAGCCTCTCCCCTCCCCAGCATTTT. Translation: CASSSLNIRDSLSPPQHF. Combining the CDR3 with reference TRBV28 and TRBJ1-5 gives the whole variable domain DVKVTQSSRYLVKRTGEKVFLECVQDMDHENMFWYRQDPGLGLRLIYFSYDVKMKEKGDIPEGYSVSREKKERFSLILESASTNQTSMYLCASSSLNIRDSLSPPQHFGDGTRLSIL.

The CDR3 nucleotides read TGTGCCAGCAGCCAATTTTTATCTGGGGCCAACGTCCTGACTTTC. It is translated as CASSQFLSGANVLTF. The chain employs TRBV14 and TRBJ2-6; D unclear. Germline CDR1 and CDR2: SGHDN and FVKESK. The V end lost 2 bases, the J end lost 1 base, and 6 bases lay between the germline ends. This CDR3 has 15 amino acids.

In this sample, this clone turned up once. The chain joins TRBV10-3 to TRBJ1-5; no definite D call. Between the trimmed V and J ends, which lost 4 bases and 3 bases, there was a span of 10 bases. Germline CDR1 is ENHRY and CDR2 is SYGVKD. This CDR3 spans 14 amino acids. The CDR3 is CAISGGGNNQPQHF. The CDR3 DNA follows: TGTGCCATCAGTGGCGGAGGGAACAATCAGCCCCAGCATTTT.

The chain carries TRBV2 and TRBJ2-5; D remains unclear. Germline CDR1 SNHLY, CDR2 FYNNEI. Trimming took 3 bases from V and 3 from J, leaving 14 bases between them. This CDR3 is built from 15 residues. This chain's CDR3 is CASSDNLSLEETQYF. The CDR3 DNA follows: TGTGCCAGCAGTGATAATTTATCGCTAGAAGAGACCCAGTACTTC. Looking up the rest from reference TRBV2 and TRBJ2-5 gives the full variable domain: EPEVTQTPSHQVTQMGQEVILRCVPISNHLYFYWYRQILGQKVEFLVSFYNNEISEKSEIFDDQFSVERPDGSNFTLKIRSTKLEDSAMYFCASSDNLSLEETQYFGPGTRLLVL.

The chain combines TRBV9 with TRBJ1-4; TRBD1 matches 7 bases. Germline-derived CDR1 and CDR2 are SGDLS and YYNGEE. J was trimmed by 8 bases and V by 3 bases; bases with no gene match: 10. CDR3 length equals 15 residues. CDR3 bases: TGTGCCAGCAGCGAGACGTCCGGGACAGCCGAAAAACTGTTTTTT. Translating it yields CASSETSGTAEKLFF.

CDR3 in DNA: TGTGCCTGGAGTTTGTTAGCGGGAGTTGGTGAGCAGTTCTTC. Protein sequence: CAWSLLAGVGEQFF. This sequence joins TRBV30 and TRBJ2-1; 9 bases line up with TRBD2. The J segment lost 9 bases and the V segment lost 2 bases, leaving 8 bases of the junction unmatched. This CDR3 has 14 residues. The germline CDR1 and CDR2 sequences are GTSNPN and SVGIG (reference sequence).

This clone is a singleton in its sample. The V and J genes are TRBV5-6 and TRBJ2-5; D is perhaps TRBD2 (5 bases). V lost 2 bases and J lost 1, with 15 bases in between. Germline lookup yields CDR1 SGHDT and CDR2 YYEEEE. This CDR3 comprises 16 residues. The CDR3 spells CASSLGFGGFQETQYF. CDR3 bases: TGTGCCAGCAGCTTAGGATTCGGAGGCTTCCAAGAGACCCAGTACTTC.

V gene TRBV4-3 combines with J gene TRBJ2-3; TRBD2 agrees at 11 bases. Trimming at V came to 2 bases and at J to 5 bases, leaving 3 bases not matched to a gene. The CDR3 loop spans 15 amino acids. Germline values: CDR1 LGHNA, CDR2 YSLEER. The CDR3 nucleotides are TGCGCCAGCAGCCAATTTCTAGCGGGGGGAGATACGCAGTATTTT. Its translation is CASSQFLAGGDTQYF.

The gene calls are TRBV29-1 and TRBJ2-7; D possibly matches TRBD1 or TRBD2 (6 bases each). V was trimmed by 0 bases and J by 5 bases, leaving 17 bases between them. This CDR3 region has 15 residues. Germline CDR1 SQVTM, CDR2 ANQGSEA. CDR3 DNA: TGCAGCGTTGAAGATACGGGGACATGGGAGGACGAGCAGTACTTC. Translation: CSVEDTGTWEDEQYF.

The chain uses TRBV7-8 and TRBJ2-7; D not certain. This CDR3 region has 13 residues. The germline CDR1 and CDR2 sequences are SGHVS and FQNEAQ. V dropped 1 base and J dropped 5 bases, with 9 bases sitting between them. The CDR3 reads CASSLVSRDEQYF. The CDR3 DNA follows: TGTGCCAGCAGCTTAGTTAGCAGAGACGAGCAGTACTTC.

CDR3 in DNA: TGTGCCAGCAGCTTAGTTGCAGCGGGAGGGCACAATGAGCAGTTCTTC. It translates to CASSLVAAGGHNEQFF. This sequence joins TRBV7-2 and TRBJ2-1; 10 nucleotides agree with TRBD2. Germline CDR1 SGHTA, CDR2 FQGNSA. The length of the CDR3 is 16 residues. The J segment lost 5 bases and the V segment lost 1 base, leaving 5 bases of the junction unmatched.